The 18 T cell receptor beta chains given below trace back to one sample, sequenced in a study of blood T cell repertoires in COVID-19. The protocol was immunoSEQ multiplex PCR, while the TCRdb copy is restricted to in-frame clones and leaves out a portion. The table lists under 350,000 clones, 80% to 90% of them singletons, with approximately 11% in the top ten. The sequenced sample was peripheral blood. These TCRs come from an older woman with acute or convalescent COVID-19.

This chain joins TRBV20-1 and TRBJ2-4; unclear D gene. This CDR3 spans 14 amino acids. The V and J ends lost 3 bases and 1 base respectively, with 10 bases between them. Per the germline V gene, CDR1 is DFQATT and CDR2 is SNEGSKA (reference sequence). The CDR3 loop is CSASGQSAKNIQYF. CDR3 DNA sequence: TGCAGTGCTAGTGGGCAATCGGCCAAAAACATTCAGTACTTC.

The V call is TRBV11-2, the J call TRBJ1-3; D uncertain. From germline, CDR1 is SGHAT and CDR2 FQNNGV. V was cut by 5 bases and J by 3 bases, with 11 bases left in between. This CDR3 has 14 residues. CDR3 sequence (DNA): TGTGCCAGCAGCCCCGAGGTCCGTGGAAACACCATATATTTT. Its protein product is CASSPEVRGNTIYF.

This chain connects TRBV5-1 to TRBJ2-3, with a weak D call TRBD1 (6 bases). The germline CDR1 and CDR2 sequences are SGHRS and YFSETQ. V dropped 3 bases and J dropped 0 bases, with 14 bases sitting between them. The CDR3 extends over 16 amino acids. The DNA for the CDR3 is TGCGCCAGCAGCTACGCAGGGGTACAGAGCACAGATACGCAGTATTTT. It encodes CASSYAGVQSTDTQYF.

A word on this clone: Other DNA sequences of this sample code for an identical CDR3. The rearrangement links TRBV5-1 to TRBJ1-5; D call uncertain. Trimming took off 0 bases at V and 4 bases at J, with 8 bases between the two ends. CDR1 and CDR2 (germline): SGHRS, YFSETQ. CDR3 length equals 14 residues. The CDR3 is CASSLGGSNQPQHF. CDR3 coding DNA: TGCGCCAGCAGCTTGGGAGGCTCTAATCAGCCCCAGCATTTT. Full variable domain (missing parts from reference TRBV5-1 and TRBJ1-5): KAGVTQTPRYLIKTRGQQVTLSCSPISGHRSVSWYQQTPGQGLQFLFEYFSETQRNKGNFPGRFSGRQFSNSRSEMNVSTLELGDSALYLCASSLGGSNQPQHFGDGTRLSIL.

The chain uses TRBV5-1 and TRBJ1-3, with 7 bases aligning to TRBD1. This CDR3 has 14 amino acids. Germline V gene data show CDR1 as SGHRS and CDR2 as YFSETQ. Trimming at V came to 4 bases and at J to 6 bases, leaving 7 bases not matched to a gene. The CDR3 here is CASSATGEENTIYF. CDR3 in DNA: TGCGCCAGCAGCGCCACAGGGGAGGAAAACACCATATATTTT.

The chain carries TRBV2 and TRBJ1-5, with 10 bases aligning to TRBD1. There are 15 residues in the CDR3. Trimming at V came to 8 bases and at J to 4 bases, leaving 8 bases not matched to a gene. Looked up from germline, CDR1 is SNHLY and CDR2 is FYNNEI. The CDR3 bases are TGTGCCAGCCAATTTGGACAGGGGGAAAATCAGCCCCAGCATTTT. This gives the protein CASQFGQGENQPQHF.

The gene calls are TRBV5-4 and TRBJ1-4; a possible D gene is TRBD1 (6 bases). Trimming shortened V by 4 bases and J by 0 bases, and 10 bases separated the two germline ends. The CDR3 runs 15 residues. Germline V gives CDR1 SGHNT, CDR2 YYREEE (reference sequence). For the CDR3, the DNA is TGTGCCAGCAGCCAAAAGGGGGCAACTAATGAAAAACTGTTTTTT. Its translation: CASSQKGATNEKLFF.

The table lists this clone with a count of one. The chain couples TRBV27 to TRBJ1-2; a possible D gene is TRBD1 (5 bases). Trimming pared 6 bases from V and 5 bases from J, leaving 10 bases between. The CDR3 has 12 amino acids. Germline V gene data show CDR1 as MNHEY and CDR2 as SMNVEV (reference sequence). DNA for the CDR3: TGTGCCAGCAGCCGGGGGGGATATGGCTACACCTTC. Translation: CASSRGGYGYTF.

The V call is TRBV3-1 (or the pseudogene TRBV3-2), the J call TRBJ1-1; no clear D gene. This CDR3 is 11 amino acids long. Germline CDR1 LGHDT, CDR2 YNNKEL (reference sequence). Between the trimmed V and J ends, which lost 3 bases and 10 bases, there was a span of 9 bases. The CDR3 protein is CASSQGSGAFF. CDR3 in DNA: TGTGCCAGCAGCCAGGGCTCAGGAGCTTTCTTT.

The chain combines TRBV4-2 with TRBJ1-2; possibly TRBD1 for D (6 bases). This CDR3 has 15 amino acids. V gave up 1 base and J gave up 5 bases, with 14 bases separating them. The germline V gene encodes CDR1 LGHNA and CDR2 YNFKEQ. The CDR3 bases are TGTGCCAGCAGCCAAGTAAGGGCAGGGGAGTATGGCTACACCTTC. This codes for CASSQVRAGEYGYTF.

J is TRBJ1-4 and V is TRBV15; 10 positions match TRBD1. The J segment lost 8 bases and the V segment lost 5 bases, leaving 5 bases of the junction unmatched. CDR3 length: 14 residues. The germline CDR1 and CDR2 sequences are LNHNV and YYDKDF (reference sequence). CDR3 amino acids: CATSFETGGEKLFF. The CDR3, as DNA: TGTGCCACCAGCTTCGAGACAGGGGGCGAAAAACTGTTTTTT.

The rearrangement links TRBV3-1 (or the pseudogene TRBV3-2) to TRBJ2-7; the match to TRBD2 covers 7 bases. Trimming took 6 bases from V and 7 from J; bases not matched to a gene: 12. Germline V CDR1 and CDR2: LGHDT, YNNKEL (reference sequence). The CDR3 is 14 residues long. In nucleotides, the CDR3 is TGTGCCAGCAGGTCCCGGGACTACGAGGGGGAGCAGTACTTC. This translates into CASRSRDYEGEQYF.

The V and J genes are TRBV5-1 and TRBJ2-2; 7 bases fit TRBD1. V lost 2 bases and J lost 0; bases outside the gene matches: 7. Germline V CDR1 and CDR2: SGHRS, YFSETQ. This CDR3 comprises 17 residues. This CDR3 is CASSFSTQGANTGELFF. In nucleotides, the CDR3 is TGCGCCAGCAGCTTCTCCACGCAGGGGGCGAACACCGGGGAGCTGTTTTTT.

This CDR3 is CASRETGAIYF. CDR3 bases: TGTGCCAGCAGAGAGACAGGGGCCATATATTTT. V and J are TRBV7-9 and TRBJ1-3; 8 positions match TRBD1. CDR1 and CDR2 from the germline V gene are SEHNR and FQNEAQ (reference sequence). The CDR3 covers 11 residues. V gave up 6 bases and J gave up 11 bases; unmatched junction bases: 3. The whole variable domain, remainder taken from reference TRBV7-9 and TRBJ1-3, is DTGVSQNPRHKITKRGQNVTFRCDPISEHNRLYWYRQTLGQGPEFLTYFQNEAQLEKSRLLSDRFSAERPKGSFSTLEIQRTEQGDSAMYLCASRETGAIYFGEGSWLTVV.

The genes are TRBV9 and TRBJ1-5; 7 bases align to TRBD1. This CDR3 comprises 15 residues. V was clipped by 3 bases and J by 7 bases; unmatched bases: 10. The germline V gene encodes CDR1 SGDLS and CDR2 YYNGEE. The CDR3 region is CASSDTGDAGQPQHF. CDR3 nucleotide sequence: TGTGCCAGCAGCGACACAGGGGATGCGGGCCAGCCCCAGCATTTT.

The V call is TRBV4-2, the J call TRBJ2-7; TRBD2 agrees at 7 bases. Germline V gene lookup returns CDR1 LGHNA and CDR2 YNFKEQ. V was pared by 0 bases and J by 2 bases, with 7 bases of the junction left unmatched. The CDR3 is made up of 16 amino acids. CDR3 residues: CASSQEGAGETYEQYF. As DNA, the CDR3 is TGTGCCAGCAGCCAAGAAGGGGCGGGGGAGACCTACGAGCAGTACTTC.

This chain links TRBV21-1 with TRBJ2-6; the table assigns TRBD2, which was not confirmed against the DNA. TRBV21-1 has pseudogene status. This CDR3 is built from 16 residues. The CDR3 region is CASSMRLSAGANVLTF. CDR3 DNA sequence: TGTGCCAGCAGCATGCGGCTTAGCGCTGGGGCCAACGTCCTGACTTTC.

This rearrangement joins TRBV3-1 (or the pseudogene TRBV3-2) to TRBJ1-1; D perhaps matches TRBD1 (5 bases). Trimming shortened V by 3 bases and J by 4 bases, and 15 bases separated the two germline ends. The length of the CDR3 is 15 residues. CDR1 is LGHDT, CDR2 YNNKEL, per germline (reference sequence). This CDR3 reads CASSHWLSGGTEAFF. The CDR3 region has the DNA TGTGCCAGCAGCCACTGGCTCTCGGGGGGCACTGAAGCTTTCTTT.